This T cell receptor beta chain was sequenced for a study of blood T cell repertoires in COVID-19. At the level of the study: The cDNA or gDNA used as material had been derived from T cells, B-cell-depleted T cells, or PBMCs.

Recruitment covered some 25 US areas and drew participants whose ages spanned roughly 18 to 100 years. Participant reports of clinical history set cohort assignment. The CDR3 covers 14 residues. From germline, CDR1 is KGHSH and CDR2 LQKENI. V lost 8 bases, J lost 8 bases, and 6 bases stayed unmatched. TCRdb's copy holds only in-frame clones and misses some; the assay was immunoSEQ multiplex PCR. The repertoire holds 170,000 or so clones, with 70% to 85% as singletons. The V call is TRBV18, the J call TRBJ2-1; 13 bases line up with TRBD2. The sample taken for sequencing was PBMCs or T cells enriched from blood (not recorded which). This receptor was obtained from a woman in her fifties or sixties who had recovered from COVID-19. DNA of the CDR3: TGTGCCAGCAGCGGACTAGCGGGAGATGATGAGCAGTTCTTC. Translated: CASSGLAGDDEQFF.